The TCR beta chain described here comes from a study of PD-L1 blockade in urothelial cancer. This CDR3 spans 14 amino acids. The trim removed 4 bases at V and 1 base at J, leaving 2 bases unmatched. The V gene's germline CDR1 is MDHEN and CDR2 SYDVKM. Profiling relied on immunoSEQ multiplex PCR, and the TCRdb table lists in-frame clones only, not all of them. The sample holds about 87,000 clones, 70% to 90% seen once. Time point specified: pretreatment peripheral blood. This TCR was sampled from a woman of 80 years or more with urothelial cancer. The sample consisted of PBMCs, taken around atezolizumab (anti-PD-L1) treatment. The chain is built from TRBV28 and TRBJ1-1; 8 bases fit TRBD1. The CDR3 region has the DNA TGTGCCAGCAGTTCCGGGACAGGGAACACTGAAGCTTTCTTT. The encoded protein is CASSSGTGNTEAFF.